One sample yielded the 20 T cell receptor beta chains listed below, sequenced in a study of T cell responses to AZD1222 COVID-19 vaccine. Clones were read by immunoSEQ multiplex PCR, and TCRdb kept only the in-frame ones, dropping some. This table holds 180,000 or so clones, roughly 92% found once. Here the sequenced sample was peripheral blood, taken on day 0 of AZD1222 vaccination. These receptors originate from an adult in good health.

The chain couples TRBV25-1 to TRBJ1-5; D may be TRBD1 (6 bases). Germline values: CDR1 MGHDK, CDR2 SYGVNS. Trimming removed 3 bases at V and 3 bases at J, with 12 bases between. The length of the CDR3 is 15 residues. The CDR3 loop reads CASSDLQGDNQPQHF. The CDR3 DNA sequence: TGTGCCAGCAGTGATCTACAGGGTGACAATCAGCCCCAGCATTTT. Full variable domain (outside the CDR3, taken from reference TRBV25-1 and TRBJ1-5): EADIYQTPRYLVIGTGKKITLECSQTMGHDKMYWYQQDPGMELHLIHYSYGVNSTEKGDLSSESTVSRIRTEHFPLTLESARPSHTSQYLCASSDLQGDNQPQHFGDGTRLSIL.

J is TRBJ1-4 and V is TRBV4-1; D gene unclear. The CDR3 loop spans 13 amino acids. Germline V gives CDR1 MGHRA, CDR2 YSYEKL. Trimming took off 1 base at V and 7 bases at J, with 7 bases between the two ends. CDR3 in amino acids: CASSQAVAEKLFF. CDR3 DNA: TGCGCCAGCAGCCAAGCGGTTGCTGAAAAACTGTTTTTT.

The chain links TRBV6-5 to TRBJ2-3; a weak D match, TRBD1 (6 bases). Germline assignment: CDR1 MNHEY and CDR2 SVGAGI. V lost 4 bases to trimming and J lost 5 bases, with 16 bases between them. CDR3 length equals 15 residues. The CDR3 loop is CASSWGEGVGDTQYF. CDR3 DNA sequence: TGTGCCAGCAGTTGGGGAGAGGGGGTAGGAGATACGCAGTATTTT.

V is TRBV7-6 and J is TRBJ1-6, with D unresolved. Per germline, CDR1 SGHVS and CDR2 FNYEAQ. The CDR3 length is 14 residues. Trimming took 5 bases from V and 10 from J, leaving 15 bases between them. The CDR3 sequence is CASSLSVGGSPLHF. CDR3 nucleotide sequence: TGTGCCAGCAGCCTATCGGTCGGCGGATCACCCCTCCACTTT.

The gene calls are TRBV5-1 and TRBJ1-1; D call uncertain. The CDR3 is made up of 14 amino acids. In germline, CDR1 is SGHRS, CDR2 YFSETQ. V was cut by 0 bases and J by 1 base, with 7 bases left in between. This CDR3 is CASSLGHSNTEAFF. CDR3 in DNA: TGCGCCAGCAGCTTGGGACACTCGAACACTGAAGCTTTCTTT.

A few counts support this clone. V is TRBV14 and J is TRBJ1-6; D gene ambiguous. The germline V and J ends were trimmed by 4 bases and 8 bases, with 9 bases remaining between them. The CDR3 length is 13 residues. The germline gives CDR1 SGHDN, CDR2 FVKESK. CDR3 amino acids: CASSPFPDSPLHF. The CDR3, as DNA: TGTGCCAGCAGCCCTTTCCCTGATTCACCCCTCCACTTT. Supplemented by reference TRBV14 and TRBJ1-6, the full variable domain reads EAGVTQFPSHSVIEKGQTVTLRCDPISGHDNLYWYRRVMGKEIKFLLHFVKESKQDESGMPNNRFLAERTGGTYSTLKVQPAELEDSGVYFCASSPFPDSPLHFGNGTRLTVT.

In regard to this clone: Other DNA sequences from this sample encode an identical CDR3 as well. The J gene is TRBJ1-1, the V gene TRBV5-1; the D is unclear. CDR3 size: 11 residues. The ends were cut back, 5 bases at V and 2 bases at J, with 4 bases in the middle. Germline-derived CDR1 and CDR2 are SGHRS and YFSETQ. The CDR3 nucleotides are TGCGCCAGCAGTTTAAACACTGAAGCTTTCTTT. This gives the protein CASSLNTEAFF. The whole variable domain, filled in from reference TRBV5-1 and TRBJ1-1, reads KAGVTQTPRYLIKTRGQQVTLSCSPISGHRSVSWYQQTPGQGLQFLFEYFSETQRNKGNFPGRFSGRQFSNSRSEMNVSTLELGDSALYLCASSLNTEAFFGQGTRLTVV.

CDR3 bases: TGTGCCAGCACCCCTAGCGGGGGCACCGGGGAGCTGTTTTTT. This codes for CASTPSGGTGELFF. The chain combines TRBV27 with TRBJ2-2; 10 nucleotides align to TRBD2. V was pared by 7 bases and J by 4 bases, with 3 bases of the junction left unmatched. Per germline, CDR1 MNHEY and CDR2 SMNVEV (reference sequence). The CDR3 has 14 amino acids.

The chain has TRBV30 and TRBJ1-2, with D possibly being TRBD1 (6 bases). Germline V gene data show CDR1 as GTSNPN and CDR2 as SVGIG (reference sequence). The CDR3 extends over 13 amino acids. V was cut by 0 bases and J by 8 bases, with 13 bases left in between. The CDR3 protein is CAWSVGGLKGYTF. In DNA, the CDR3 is TGTGCCTGGAGTGTGGGGGGGCTTAAGGGCTACACCTTC. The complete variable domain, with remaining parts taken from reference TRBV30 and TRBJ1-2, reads SQTIHQWPATLVQPVGSPLSLECTVEGTSNPNLYWYRQAAGRGLQLLFYSVGIGQISSEVPQNLSASRPQDRQFILSSKKLLLSDSGFYLCAWSVGGLKGYTFGSGTRLTVV.

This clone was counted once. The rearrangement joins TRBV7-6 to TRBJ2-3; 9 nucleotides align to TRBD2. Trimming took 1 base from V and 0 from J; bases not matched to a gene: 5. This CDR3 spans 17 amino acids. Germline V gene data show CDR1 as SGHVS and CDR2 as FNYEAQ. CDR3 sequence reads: CASSLGTSGFSTDTQYF. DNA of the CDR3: TGTGCCAGCAGCTTAGGTACTAGCGGGTTTAGCACAGATACGCAGTATTTT.

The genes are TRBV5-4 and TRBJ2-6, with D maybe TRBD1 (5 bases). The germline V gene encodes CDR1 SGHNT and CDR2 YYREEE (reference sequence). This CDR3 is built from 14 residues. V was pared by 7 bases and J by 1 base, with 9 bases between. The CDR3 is CASGDRSGANVLTF. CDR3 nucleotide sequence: TGTGCCAGCGGAGACAGATCTGGGGCCAACGTCCTGACTTTC.

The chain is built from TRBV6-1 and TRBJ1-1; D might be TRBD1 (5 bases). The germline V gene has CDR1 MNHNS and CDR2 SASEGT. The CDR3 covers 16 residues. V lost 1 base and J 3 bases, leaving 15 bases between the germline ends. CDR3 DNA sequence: TGTGCCAGCAGTGAAGGAACTGGGGGGTCGGACACTGAAGCTTTCTTT. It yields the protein CASSEGTGGSDTEAFF.

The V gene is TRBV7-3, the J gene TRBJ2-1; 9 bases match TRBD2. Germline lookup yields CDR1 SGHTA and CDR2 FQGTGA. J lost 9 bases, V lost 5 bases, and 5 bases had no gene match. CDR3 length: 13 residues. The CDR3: CASSGSGRGEQFF. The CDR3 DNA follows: TGTGCCAGCAGCGGTAGCGGGAGAGGTGAGCAGTTCTTC.

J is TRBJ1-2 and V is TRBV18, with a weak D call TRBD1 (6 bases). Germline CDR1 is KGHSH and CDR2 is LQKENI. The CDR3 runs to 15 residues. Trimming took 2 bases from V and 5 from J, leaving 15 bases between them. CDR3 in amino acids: CASSPAGALGYGYTF. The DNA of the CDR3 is TGTGCCAGCTCACCAGCGGGGGCCCTGGGGTATGGCTACACCTTC.

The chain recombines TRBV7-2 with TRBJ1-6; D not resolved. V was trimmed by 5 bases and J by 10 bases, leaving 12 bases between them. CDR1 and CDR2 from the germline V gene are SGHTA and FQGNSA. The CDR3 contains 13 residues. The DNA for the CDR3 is TGTGCCAGCAGCCCTTTGGGCTACTCACCCCTCCACTTT. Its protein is CASSPLGYSPLHF.

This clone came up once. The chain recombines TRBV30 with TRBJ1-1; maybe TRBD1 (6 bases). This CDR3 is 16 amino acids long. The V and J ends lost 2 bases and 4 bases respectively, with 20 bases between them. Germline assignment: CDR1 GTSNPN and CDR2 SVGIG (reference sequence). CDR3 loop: CAWSRGAQGRGTEAFF. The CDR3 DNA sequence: TGTGCCTGGAGTAGGGGGGCCCAGGGTAGGGGCACTGAAGCTTTCTTT.

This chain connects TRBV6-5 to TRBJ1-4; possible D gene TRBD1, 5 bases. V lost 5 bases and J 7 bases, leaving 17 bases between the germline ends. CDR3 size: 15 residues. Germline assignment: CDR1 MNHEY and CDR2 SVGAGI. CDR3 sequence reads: CASSTRGVISEKLFF. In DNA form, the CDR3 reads TGTGCCAGCAGTACAAGAGGGGTAATAAGTGAAAAACTGTTTTTT.

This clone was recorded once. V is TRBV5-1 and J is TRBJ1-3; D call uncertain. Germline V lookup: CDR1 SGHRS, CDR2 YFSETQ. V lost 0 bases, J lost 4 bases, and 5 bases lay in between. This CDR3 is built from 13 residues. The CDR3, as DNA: TGCGCCAGCAGCTTGGCCCTCGGAAACACCATATATTTT. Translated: CASSLALGNTIYF. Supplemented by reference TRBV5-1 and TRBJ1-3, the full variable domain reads KAGVTQTPRYLIKTRGQQVTLSCSPISGHRSVSWYQQTPGQGLQFLFEYFSETQRNKGNFPGRFSGRQFSNSRSEMNVSTLELGDSALYLCASSLALGNTIYFGEGSWLTVV.

Written as DNA, the CDR3 is TGTGCCAGCAGCCAAGTCATTAATCAGCCCCAGCATTTT. Its translation is CASSQVINQPQHF. The chain has TRBV3-1 (or the pseudogene TRBV3-2) and TRBJ1-5, with D unclear. The CDR3 runs to 13 residues. V shed 1 base and J shed 4 bases, with 5 bases lying between them. The germline gives CDR1 LGHDT, CDR2 YNNKEL (reference sequence).

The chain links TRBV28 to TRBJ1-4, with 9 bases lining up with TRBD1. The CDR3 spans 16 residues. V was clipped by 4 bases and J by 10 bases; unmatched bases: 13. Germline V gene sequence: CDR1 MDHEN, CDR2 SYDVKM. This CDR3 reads CASSSGQGSLQGKLFF. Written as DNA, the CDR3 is TGTGCCAGCAGTTCCGGACAGGGGAGCCTCCAGGGAAAACTGTTTTTT.